The 6 T cell receptor beta chains below come from one sample, sequenced in a study of shared clonotypes between healthy human individuals. Sequencing used immunoSEQ multiplex PCR; TCRdb keeps in-frame clones, though not all of them. The sample has around 1.9 million clones; approximately 94% are singletons. Only CD45RO-negative cells positively selected for CCR7 counted as naive CD8 cells, so terminally differentiated effector memory CD45RA+ cells were excluded. Input material: naive CD8+ T cells from PBMCs. Receptors originate from a man aged 18 to 29 in good health. Some clones in this sample may be carry-over from other donors' samples.

The chain carries TRBV5-1 and TRBJ2-1; a possible D gene is TRBD2 (7 bases). Germline CDR1 SGHRS, CDR2 YFSETQ. Trimming shortened V by 0 bases and J by 8 bases, and 12 bases separated the two germline ends. The CDR3 is 14 residues long. The CDR3 here is CASSLEWGGDEQFF. As DNA, the CDR3 is TGCGCCAGCAGCTTGGAATGGGGGGGCGATGAGCAGTTCTTC.

The chain carries TRBV27 and TRBJ2-2, with 9 bases matching TRBD2. Germline-derived CDR1 and CDR2 are MNHEY and SMNVEV (reference sequence). The CDR3 loop spans 16 amino acids. V was pared by 5 bases and J by 2 bases, with 6 bases of the junction left unmatched. CDR3 amino acids: CASSAREGLNTGELFF. The DNA of the CDR3 is TGTGCCAGCAGTGCGCGGGAGGGCCTAAACACCGGGGAGCTGTTTTTT.

Only one count was recorded for this clone. This chain uses TRBV7-9 with TRBJ2-1, with TRBD2 identical over 7 bases. Germline V gives CDR1 SEHNR, CDR2 FQNEAQ (reference sequence). The CDR3 runs to 17 residues. Germline trimming cut 7 bases from V and 0 bases from J; bases unmatched to any gene: 12. The CDR3 spells CASIPTSPESSYNEQFF. The DNA for the CDR3 is TGTGCCAGCATCCCGACTAGCCCCGAGAGCTCCTACAATGAGCAGTTCTTC.

The genes are TRBV7-9 and TRBJ2-7, with TRBD2 identical over 9 bases. This CDR3 is built from 15 residues. Germline trimming cut 1 base from V and 2 bases from J; bases unmatched to any gene: 3. From germline, CDR1 is SEHNR and CDR2 FQNEAQ (reference sequence). CDR3 loop: CASSLEAGGTYEQYF. The CDR3 region has the DNA TGTGCCAGCAGCTTAGAAGCGGGAGGCACCTACGAGCAGTACTTC.

The J gene is TRBJ2-6, the V gene TRBV7-9; the match to TRBD1 covers 8 bases. Germline V gives CDR1 SEHNR, CDR2 FQNEAQ (reference sequence). This CDR3 contains 19 residues. The V gene end was trimmed by 5 bases and the J gene end by 0 bases; junction bases not matched to a gene: 12. This CDR3 reads CASSPTRTGRSSGANVLTF. CDR3 nucleotides: TGTGCCAGCAGCCCCACCCGGACAGGGCGAAGCTCTGGGGCCAACGTCCTGACTTTC.

The chain has TRBV5-6 and TRBJ2-1; 7 bases match TRBD2. This CDR3 region has 16 residues. The germline V gene encodes CDR1 SGHDT and CDR2 YYEEEE. J gave up 6 bases and V 3 bases, and 12 bases lay outside the gene matches. The CDR3 DNA is TGTGCCAGCAGCTGGGGGACTATCCCTTTGGTCAATGAGCAGTTCTTC. Residues: CASSWGTIPLVNEQFF.